These T cell receptor beta chains were read from a single sample in a study of control samples from healthy donors and cancer patients. Generated by immunoSEQ multiplex PCR, the TCRdb table keeps only in-frame clones and is missing some. Among about 160,000 clones listed, 94% were seen once. Material: blood. All receptors derive from a woman aged 40-49 years in good health. Each CDR3 is given with its conserved first and last residue. The D gene is left open where the match is weak. Size values are once, few and many counts, or a class for expanded clones, and some rows have none.

>TRBV10-3|13|TRBD1|TRBJ2-7|.
CAISVDRVYEQYF
TGTGCCATCAGTGTGGACAGGGTCTACGAGCAGTACTTC
>TRBV7-9|12|.|TRBJ1-3|.
CASSFDGNTIYF
TGTGCCAGCAGCTTCGATGGAAACACCATATATTTT
>TRBV7-9|13|.|TRBJ2-7|.
CASTPDRSYEQYF
TGTGCCAGCACCCCAGACCGGAGCTACGAGCAGTACTTC
>TRBV21-1|18|.|TRBJ1-3|.
CASSKALGQGSSGNTIYF
TGTGCCAGCAGCAAAGCGCTAGGGCAGGGAAGCTCTGGAAACACCATATATTTT
>TRBV18|17|.|TRBJ2-2|.
CASSPQIHSGDTGELFF
TGTGCCAGCTCACCTCAAATACATAGCGGAGACACCGGGGAGCTGTTTTTT
>TRBV2|15|TRBD1|TRBJ1-5|.
CASGRGQGHNQPQHF
TGTGCCAGCGGTAGAGGACAGGGTCACAATCAGCCCCAGCATTTT
>TRBV12-3/TRBV12-4|13|TRBD2|TRBJ2-1|.
CASSLSSGRFQFF
TGTGCCAGCAGTTTGTCTAGCGGAAGATTTCAGTTCTTC
>TRBV10-3|12|TRBD1|TRBJ2-7|.
CAISGDSYEQYF
TGTGCCATCAGCGGGGACAGCTACGAGCAGTACTTC
>TRBV4-1|15|TRBD1|TRBJ2-2|.
CASSQTGGRTGELFF
TGCGCCAGCAGCCAAACAGGGGGCCGGACCGGGGAGCTGTTTTTT
>TRBV5-1|15|.|TRBJ2-5|.
CASSWTPGGEETQYF
TGCGCCAGCAGCTGGACCCCAGGGGGGGAAGAGACCCAGTACTTC
>TRBV5-1|14|.|TRBJ1-1|.
CASSLARQNTEAFF
TGCGCCAGCAGCTTGGCCCGACAGAACACTGAAGCTTTCTTT
>TRBV24-1|15|.|TRBJ1-1|.
CATSDFGQQLRGAFF
TGTGCCACCAGTGATTTTGGCCAGCAACTTAGAGGGGCTTTCTTT
>TRBV19|14|.|TRBJ2-7|.
CASSTVRESYEQYF
TGTGCCAGTAGTACGGTCAGGGAATCCTACGAGCAGTACTTC
>TRBV25-1|13|.|TRBJ1-3|.
CASGYYSGNTIYF
TGTGCCAGCGGGTACTACTCTGGAAACACCATATATTTT
>TRBV27|16|TRBD1|TRBJ2-1|.
CASSRGQGMSYNEQFF
TGTGCCAGCAGCAGGGGACAGGGAATGTCCTACAATGAGCAGTTCTTC
>TRBV19|11|.|TRBJ1-1|.
CASSISGEAFF
TGTGCCAGTAGTATCTCCGGGGAAGCTTTCTTT
>TRBV14|14|.|TRBJ1-2|.
CASSQDTVNYGYTF
TGTGCCAGCAGCCAAGATACAGTCAACTATGGCTACACCTTC
>TRBV4-1|16|.|TRBJ1-2|.
CASSHPSRGRGFGYTF
TGCGCCAGCAGCCACCCATCTCGGGGGCGAGGGTTCGGCTACACCTTC
>TRBV5-1|14|.|TRBJ2-6|.
CASARDSGANVLTF
TGCGCCAGCGCTAGGGACTCTGGGGCCAACGTCCTGACTTTC
>TRBV7-2|13|.|TRBJ2-1|.
CASSFISGHEQFF
TGTGCCAGCAGCTTTATTAGTGGGCATGAGCAGTTCTTC
>TRBV6-6|12|.|TRBJ1-6|.
CASSYILSPLHF
TGTGCCAGCAGTTACATCCTCTCACCCCTCCACTTT
>TRBV13|9|.|TRBJ1-3|.
CASTRARVF
TGTGCCAGCACGCGGGCCAGGGTTTTT
>TRBV1|15|.|TRBJ1-1|.
CTSSRGWQENTEAFF
TGCACCAGCAGCCGCGGCTGGCAGGAGAACACTGAAGCTTTCTTT
>TRBV2|16|.|TRBJ1-2|.
CASSAEGGGRGYGYTF
TGTGCCAGCAGCGCAGAAGGCGGGGGCAGGGGCTATGGCTACACCTTC
>TRBV5-4|14|TRBD1|TRBJ1-1|.
CASSLGDRRTEAFF
TGTGCCAGCAGCTTGGGGGACAGAAGAACTGAAGCTTTCTTT
>TRBV19|13|TRBD1|TRBJ1-4|.
CASKAGGNEKLFF
TGTGCCAGTAAGGCAGGGGGAAATGAAAAACTGTTTTTT
>TRBV11-2|14|.|TRBJ2-5|.
CASSSGPRGETQYF
TGTGCCAGCAGCTCGGGACCTAGAGGGGAGACCCAGTACTTC
>TRBV12-5|12|.|TRBJ1-1|.
CASGRIGAEAFF
TGTGCTAGTGGCCGGATAGGGGCTGAAGCTTTCTTT
>TRBV15|17|TRBD2|TRBJ2-5|.
CATSRAPGLAGGETQYF
TGTGCCACCAGCAGAGCTCCGGGACTAGCGGGAGGAGAGACCCAGTACTTC
>TRBV29-1|15|TRBD1|TRBJ2-1|.
CSVRLGQGAHNEQFF
TGCAGCGTCCGCCTTGGACAGGGGGCACACAATGAGCAGTTCTTC
>TRBV4-1|16|.|TRBJ1-6|.
CASSHGDNSYNSPLHF
TGCGCCAGCAGCCACGGGGACAACTCCTATAATTCACCCCTCCACTTT
>TRBV7-9|12|.|TRBJ1-3|.
CASTGGRDTIYF
TGTGCCAGCACCGGAGGCCGGGACACCATATATTTT
>TRBV6-4|15|.|TRBJ1-6|.
CASSMTGIEDSPLHF
TGTGCCAGCAGCATGACGGGGATTGAGGATTCACCCCTCCACTTT
>TRBV29-1|14|TRBD1|TRBJ2-7|.
CSVGPRQGTYEQYF
TGCAGCGTAGGACCCCGACAGGGAACCTACGAGCAGTACTTC
>TRBV9|14|TRBD1|TRBJ1-3|.
CASTGTSSGNTIYF
TGTGCTTCGACAGGGACAAGCTCTGGAAACACCATATATTTT
>TRBV10-3|14|.|TRBJ1-4|.
CAISEGRTEEKLFF
TGTGCCATCAGTGAGGGCCGGACAGAGGAAAAACTGTTTTTT
>TRBV4-3|15|TRBD1|TRBJ2-5|.
CASSQGSGGDTTQYF
TGCGCCAGCAGCCAAGGGTCAGGGGGAGACACGACCCAGTACTTC
>TRBV5-4|16|.|TRBJ1-3|.
CASSLAGPTSGNTIYF
TGTGCCAGCAGCTTGGCAGGGCCCACCTCTGGAAACACCATATATTTT
>TRBV25-1|14|.|TRBJ1-4|.
CASSGYGSNEKLFF
TGTGCCAGCAGTGGGTACGGGTCTAATGAAAAACTGTTTTTT
>TRBV18|19|.|TRBJ1-2|.
CASSPEFGNADHLLYGYTF
TGTGCCAGCTCACCAGAGTTTGGCAACGCAGATCACCTCCTATATGGCTACACCTTC
>TRBV11-3|16|TRBD2|TRBJ2-5|.
CASSPGLAGGPETQYF
TGTGCCAGCAGCCCGGGACTAGCGGGAGGCCCAGAGACCCAGTACTTC
>TRBV7-9|14|.|TRBJ1-5|.
CASSRVGGHQPQHF
TGTGCCAGCAGCCGGGTGGGTGGTCATCAGCCCCAGCATTTT
>TRBV5-1|16|TRBD1|TRBJ1-1|.
CASSIGQGRARTEAFF
TGCGCCAGCAGCATAGGACAGGGGAGGGCGAGAACTGAAGCTTTCTTT
>TRBV5-5|13|.|TRBJ1-2|.
CASSLDPGVGYTF
TGTGCCAGCAGCTTGGACCCAGGGGTAGGCTACACCTTC
>TRBV7-8|15|.|TRBJ2-1|.
CASSGSKHSYNEQFF
TGTGCCAGCAGCGGATCTAAGCACTCCTACAATGAGCAGTTCTTC
>TRBV7-2|15|.|TRBJ1-3|once
CASSPTVASGNTIYF
TGTGCCAGCAGCCCGACGGTGGCTTCTGGAAACACCATATATTTT
>TRBV7-9|18|TRBD1|TRBJ1-1|.
CASSLGRTQGHMNTEAFF
TGTGCCAGCAGCTTAGGCCGAACACAGGGGCACATGAACACTGAAGCTTTCTTT
>TRBV15|16|.|TRBJ1-3|.
CATSRQGLSSGNTIYF
TGTGCCACCAGCAGACAGGGCCTTAGCTCTGGAAACACCATATATTTT